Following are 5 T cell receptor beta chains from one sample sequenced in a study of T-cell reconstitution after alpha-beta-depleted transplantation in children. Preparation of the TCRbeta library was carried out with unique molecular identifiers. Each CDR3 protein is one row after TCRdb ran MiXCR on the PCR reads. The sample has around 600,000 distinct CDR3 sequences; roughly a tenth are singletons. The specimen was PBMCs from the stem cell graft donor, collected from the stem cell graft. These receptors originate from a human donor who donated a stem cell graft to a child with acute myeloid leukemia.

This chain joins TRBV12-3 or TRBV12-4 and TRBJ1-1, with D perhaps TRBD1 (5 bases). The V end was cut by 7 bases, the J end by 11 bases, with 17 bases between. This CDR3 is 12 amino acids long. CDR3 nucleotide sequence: TGTGCCAGCACTCCAACGCCAGGGATGGCTTTCTTT. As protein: CASTPTPGMAFF.

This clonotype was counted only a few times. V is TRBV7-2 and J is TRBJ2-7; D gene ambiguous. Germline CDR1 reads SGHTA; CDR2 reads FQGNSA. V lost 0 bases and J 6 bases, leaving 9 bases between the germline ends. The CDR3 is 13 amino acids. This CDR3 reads CASSLAYLREQYF. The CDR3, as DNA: TGTGCCAGCAGCTTAGCGTACCTCCGCGAGCAGTACTTC.

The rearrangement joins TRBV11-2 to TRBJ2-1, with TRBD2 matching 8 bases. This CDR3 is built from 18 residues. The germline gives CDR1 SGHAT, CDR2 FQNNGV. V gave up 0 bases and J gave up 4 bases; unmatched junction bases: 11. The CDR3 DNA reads TGTGCCAGCAGCTTAGAAGTTCGAGCGGGGGCAGGTTACAATGAGCAGTTCTTC. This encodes CASSLEVRAGAGYNEQFF.

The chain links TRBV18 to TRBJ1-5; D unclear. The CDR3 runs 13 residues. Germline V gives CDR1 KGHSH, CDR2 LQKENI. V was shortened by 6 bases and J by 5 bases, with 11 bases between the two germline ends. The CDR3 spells CASSHDGYQPQHF. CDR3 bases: TGTGCCAGCTCGCACGACGGGTATCAGCCCCAGCATTTT.

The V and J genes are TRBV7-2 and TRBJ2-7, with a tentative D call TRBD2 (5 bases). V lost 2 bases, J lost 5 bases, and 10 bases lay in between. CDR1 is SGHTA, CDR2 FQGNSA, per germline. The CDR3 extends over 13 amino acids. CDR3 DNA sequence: TGTGCCAGCAGCTTACTTCTAGCCGACGAGCAGTACTTC. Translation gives CASSLLLADEQYF. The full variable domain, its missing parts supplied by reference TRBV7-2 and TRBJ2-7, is GAGVSQSPSNKVTEKGKDVELRCDPISGHTALYWYRQSLGQGLEFLIYFQGNSAPDKSGLPSDRFSAERTGGSVSTLTIQRTQQEDSAVYLCASSLLLADEQYFGPGTRLTVT.